One and the same sample provided the 27 T cell receptor beta chains below, sequenced in a study of Graves' ophthalmopathy and Graves' hyperthyroidism. RNA transcripts served as template for amplifying TCR beta CDR3 sequences. First-round RT-PCR with HTBI primers preceded a second-round multiplex PCR. From the multiplex PCR reads, TCRdb called clonotypes with MiXCR, one entry per CDR3 protein. The sample yields about 550,000 distinct CDR3 sequences, 35% to 45% seen once. Source material: peripheral blood or thyroid tissue (not recorded which). These receptors originate from an adult man with Graves' hyperthyroidism.

V usage is TRBV2 and J usage is TRBJ1-1, with D tentatively TRBD1 (5 bases). In germline, CDR1 is SNHLY, CDR2 FYNNEI. The CDR3 runs to 14 residues. Between the trimmed V and J ends, which lost 6 bases and 6 bases, there was a span of 17 bases. CDR3 in DNA: TGTGCCAGCAGCGCAGGGCGCTTTAGCTCTGAAGCTTTCTTT. Its translation: CASSAGRFSSEAFF.

This clonotype showed up just a few times. The J gene is TRBJ2-2, the V gene TRBV4-1; a weak D match, TRBD1 (6 bases). Germline loops: CDR1 MGHRA, CDR2 YSYEKL. V lost 3 bases and J 6 bases, leaving 11 bases between the germline ends. This CDR3 is built from 14 residues. Here the CDR3 reads CASSQTTGPGELFF. As DNA, the CDR3 is TGCGCCAGCAGCCAGACGACAGGACCCGGGGAGCTGTTTTTT.

The V call is TRBV20-1, the J call TRBJ2-1; maybe TRBD2 (6 bases). Germline CDR1 reads DFQATT; CDR2 reads SNEGSKA (reference sequence). This CDR3 is 14 amino acids long. Trimming took off 8 bases at V and 0 bases at J, with 14 bases between the two ends. As DNA, the CDR3 is TGCAGTCAATATAGCGGCAGCTCCTACAATGAGCAGTTCTTC. This translates into CSQYSGSSYNEQFF.

This clonotype turned up a few times. The chain combines TRBV18 with TRBJ2-6, with a possible D match to TRBD1 (5 bases). Trimming stripped 3 bases from V and 0 bases from J, with 12 bases between. The CDR3 spans 17 residues. From germline, CDR1 is KGHSH and CDR2 LQKENI. The CDR3 loop is CASSPYDSYSGANVLTF. The CDR3, as DNA: TGTGCCAGCTCACCTTACGACAGTTACTCTGGGGCCAACGTCCTGACTTTC.

The chain joins TRBV6-5 to TRBJ1-4, with D possibly being TRBD1 (5 bases). The CDR3 contains 15 residues. The V end lost 2 bases, the J end lost 8 bases, and 15 bases lay between the germline ends. The germline V gene has CDR1 MNHEY and CDR2 SVGAGI. The CDR3 loop is CASSYLNTGGEKLFF. In DNA, the CDR3 is TGTGCCAGCAGTTACCTGAACACAGGTGGAGAAAAACTGTTTTTT.

V usage is TRBV19 and J usage is TRBJ2-3, with D maybe TRBD1 (5 bases). This CDR3 comprises 13 residues. Germline loops: CDR1 LNHDA, CDR2 SQIVND (reference sequence). V shed 5 bases and J shed 3 bases, with 9 bases lying between them. This chain's CDR3 is CASSLQVTDTQYF. Here the CDR3 DNA reads TGTGCCAGTAGTTTACAGGTTACAGATACGCAGTATTTT.

In its sample, this clonotype was seen many times. Written as DNA, the CDR3 is TGCGCCAGCTCTGGGACAGGGTTGAGGGAGCAGTACTTC. Translated: CASSGTGLREQYF. This chain uses TRBV10-2 with TRBJ2-7; 9 bases agree with TRBD1. CDR1 is WSHSY and CDR2 is SAAADI in the germline V gene. V lost 8 bases to trimming and J lost 7 bases; unmatched junction nucleotides: 9. The CDR3 length is 13 residues.

This clonotype has ten or more counts. The chain carries TRBV11-2 and TRBJ1-4; 8 bases map to TRBD1. This CDR3 is built from 16 residues. Germline trimming cut 4 bases from V and 1 base from J; bases unmatched to any gene: 5. CDR1 is SGHAT, CDR2 FQNNGV, per germline. This CDR3 is CASSSYGTGTNEKLFF. The DNA for the CDR3 is TGTGCCAGCAGCTCATACGGGACAGGAACTAATGAAAAACTGTTTTTT.

V usage is TRBV2 and J usage is TRBJ1-2, with 10 bases lining up with TRBD1. In germline, CDR1 is SNHLY, CDR2 FYNNEI. V lost 3 bases to trimming and J lost 3 bases; unmatched junction nucleotides: 4. The CDR3 length is 15 residues. The CDR3 coding sequence is TGTGCCAGCAGTGAGACAGGGGGCGGGTACTATGGCTACACCTTC. Translated, it gives CASSETGGGYYGYTF.

The table lists this clonotype with a few counts. The chain is built from TRBV30 and TRBJ1-6; D ambiguous. The V gene lost 2 bases and the J gene lost 7 bases, with 3 bases spanning the gap. Germline V gene data show CDR1 as GTSNPN and CDR2 as SVGIG (reference sequence). There are 11 residues in the CDR3. The CDR3 DNA reads as TGTGCCTGGAGTAGCAATTCACCCCTCCACTTT. Translated, it gives CAWSSNSPLHF.

Many counts were recorded for this clonotype. This chain uses TRBV5-1 with TRBJ2-2; D is ambiguous. Between the trimmed V and J ends, which lost 4 bases and 2 bases, there was a span of 15 bases. Germline V lookup: CDR1 SGHRS, CDR2 YFSETQ. This CDR3 comprises 16 residues. The CDR3 DNA reads as TGCGCCAGCAGCCCCTCGACCGCTCCTAACACCGGGGAGCTGTTTTTT. Its protein product is CASSPSTAPNTGELFF. The full variable domain, rest sourced from reference TRBV5-1 and TRBJ2-2, is KAGVTQTPRYLIKTRGQQVTLSCSPISGHRSVSWYQQTPGQGLQFLFEYFSETQRNKGNFPGRFSGRQFSNSRSEMNVSTLELGDSALYLCASSPSTAPNTGELFFGEGSRLTVL.

The table lists this clonotype with many counts. This sequence joins TRBV20-1 and TRBJ2-5, with a possible D match to TRBD1 (5 bases). CDR3 length: 12 amino acids. V lost 3 bases and J 3 bases, leaving 8 bases between the germline ends. Germline assignment: CDR1 DFQATT and CDR2 SNEGSKA (reference sequence). In DNA form, the CDR3 reads TGCAGTGCTAGCCTCAGGGAAGAGACCCAGTACTTC. Translated: CSASLREETQYF.

This clonotype was picked up many times. This chain connects TRBV20-1 to TRBJ2-7; 9 bases map to TRBD2. The V gene end was trimmed by 0 bases and the J gene end by 5 bases; junction bases not matched to a gene: 5. Germline lookup yields CDR1 DFQATT and CDR2 SNEGSKA (reference sequence). This CDR3 spans 14 amino acids. Here the CDR3 reads CSARERRGGNEQYF. The CDR3 bases are TGCAGTGCTAGAGAAAGGCGGGGGGGGAACGAGCAGTACTTC.

This clonotype came up many times. The gene calls are TRBV10-3 and TRBJ2-7; D is uncertain. This CDR3 is built from 13 residues. The germline gives CDR1 ENHRY, CDR2 SYGVKD. V dropped 0 bases and J dropped 4 bases, with 7 bases sitting between them. The CDR3 here is CAISESLRYEQYF. The CDR3 nucleotides read TGTGCCATCAGTGAGTCGTTGCGTTACGAGCAGTACTTC.

The gene calls are TRBV20-1 and TRBJ1-6, with D possibly being TRBD1 (5 bases). The CDR3 totals 15 residues. V lost 5 bases to trimming and J lost 9 bases, with 20 bases between them. Looked up from germline, CDR1 is DFQATT and CDR2 is SNEGSKA (reference sequence). The CDR3 region is CSAGLAGGRLSPLHF. The CDR3 region has the DNA TGCAGTGCTGGACTAGCGGGGGGTAGGCTTTCACCCCTCCACTTT.

The genes are TRBV12-3 or TRBV12-4 and TRBJ2-5; weak D call: TRBD1 (6 bases). V shed 6 bases and J shed 11 bases, with 22 bases lying between them. CDR3 length equals 14 residues. CDR3 in amino acids: CASRASSTGFKQYF. The DNA of the CDR3 is TGTGCCAGCAGAGCTAGTAGCACAGGGTTTAAGCAGTACTTC.

This clonotype has a count of ten or more. The chain employs TRBV20-1 and TRBJ2-7; TRBD1 aligns across 9 bases. CDR1 is DFQATT and CDR2 is SNEGSKA in the germline V gene (reference sequence). The length of the CDR3 is 13 residues. J lost 3 bases, V lost 6 bases, and 6 bases had no gene match. CDR3: CSAIGTGNYEQYF. CDR3 in DNA: TGCAGTGCAATCGGGACAGGGAACTACGAGCAGTACTTC.

This clonotype was observed at least ten times. V usage is TRBV7-9 and J usage is TRBJ2-7, with a weak D call TRBD1 (6 bases). Trimming took 7 bases from V and 2 from J, leaving 9 bases between them. Germline V gene lookup returns CDR1 SEHNR and CDR2 FQNEAQ (reference sequence). The CDR3 extends over 12 amino acids. For the CDR3, the DNA is TGTGCCAGCACCGGGGACACCTACGAGCAGTACTTC. As protein: CASTGDTYEQYF.

This chain links TRBV11-3 with TRBJ2-3; TRBD2 matches 7 bases. CDR1 and CDR2 (germline): SGHNT, YENEEA. V was clipped by 8 bases and J by 5 bases; unmatched bases: 4. CDR3 length: 12 residues. The CDR3 spells CASGRAVDTQYF. For the CDR3, the DNA is TGTGCCAGCGGGAGGGCCGTAGATACGCAGTATTTT.

In the case of this clonotype: A much larger clonotype is one base distant, so this may be a read error. This sequence joins TRBV7-9 and TRBJ1-5; the D gene is possibly TRBD1 (6 bases). CDR1 and CDR2 (germline): SEHNR, FQNEAQ (reference sequence). The CDR3 has 17 residues. CDR3 amino acids: CASSLLGRAGENRPQHF. In nucleotides, the CDR3 is TGTGCCAGCAGCTTATTAGGGCGGGCAGGGGAAAATCGGCCCCAGCATTTT.

The chain has TRBV29-1 and TRBJ1-5, with 8 bases matching TRBD1. This CDR3 region has 13 residues. The V gene's germline CDR1 is SQVTM and CDR2 ANQGSEA. The CDR3 bases are TGCAGTGCCGACAGGGGCGGAGGTCAGCCCCAGCATTTT. The encoded protein is CSADRGGGQPQHF.

The rearrangement joins TRBV7-9 to TRBJ2-7; 11 bases align to TRBD1. The J segment lost 6 bases and the V segment lost 5 bases, leaving 9 bases of the junction unmatched. CDR3 length: 15 residues. Germline CDR1 reads SEHNR; CDR2 reads FQNEAQ (reference sequence). The CDR3 sequence: CASSRSGQGAPEQYF. CDR3 DNA: TGTGCCAGCAGCCGCAGCGGACAGGGGGCCCCCGAGCAGTACTTC.

The J gene is TRBJ2-7, the V gene TRBV7-9, with unresolved D. Deletions cut 7 bases from V and 1 base from J, with 11 bases between. This CDR3 comprises 13 residues. CDR1 SEHNR and CDR2 FQNEAQ come from the germline V gene (reference sequence). The CDR3 loop is CASTLAQSYEQYF. DNA of the CDR3: TGTGCCAGCACTCTGGCCCAGTCCTACGAGCAGTACTTC.

This clonotype was counted between two and nine times. One junction end disagrees with the germline gene, perhaps due to a read error. The V call is TRBV9, the J call TRBJ2-5; D perhaps matches TRBD2 (5 bases). CDR1 and CDR2 from the germline V gene are SGDLS and YYNGEE. The CDR3 runs to 16 residues. CDR3: CVSSVGRRPGRETQYF. CDR3 coding DNA: TGTGTCAGCAGCGTAGGACGGAGGCCGGGTAGGGAGACCCAGTACTTC.

V usage is TRBV7-8 and J usage is TRBJ2-5; perhaps TRBD1 as D (8 bases). Germline-derived CDR1 and CDR2 are SGHVS and FQNEAQ. V was pared by 4 bases and J by 5 bases, with 26 bases between. The CDR3 covers 18 residues. For the CDR3, the DNA is TGTGCCAGCAGCTCAGGGGGAGGGACAGGCACCCATGGGGAGACCCAGTACTTC. Translated: CASSSGGGTGTHGETQYF. Full variable domain (outside the CDR3, taken from reference TRBV7-8 and TRBJ2-5): GAGVSQSPRYKVAKRGQDVALRCDPISGHVSLFWYQQALGQGPEFLTYFQNEAQLDKSGLPSDRFFAERPEGSVSTLKIQRTQQEDSAVYLCASSSGGGTGTHGETQYFGPGTRLLVL.

This clonotype has ten or more counts. The chain joins TRBV25-1 to TRBJ1-3; D gene uncertain. The V end lost 2 bases, the J end lost 0 bases, and 5 bases lay between the germline ends. The CDR3 extends over 14 amino acids. Germline values: CDR1 MGHDK, CDR2 SYGVNS. The CDR3 region is CASSETVSGNTIYF. CDR3 nucleotide sequence: TGTGCCAGCAGTGAAACGGTCTCTGGAAACACCATATATTTT.

This chain joins TRBV11-3 and TRBJ2-1; 8 bases align to TRBD2. With V trimmed by 3 bases and J by 6 bases, 7 bases remained unmatched. CDR1 and CDR2 from the germline V gene are SGHNT and YENEEA. The CDR3 covers 15 residues. The CDR3 sequence: CASSLETGGPNEQFF. CDR3 sequence (DNA): TGTGCCAGCAGCTTGGAGACGGGAGGGCCCAATGAGCAGTTCTTC.